This paragraph reports one TCR beta chain. Original handling: Quantification of nucleated cells was approximated via reference gene primer amplification. TCRdb's table, derived via immunoSEQ multiplex PCR, lists solely in-frame clones and lacks some. V and J calls and clone size are as listed in that table; D and trimming were resolved from the DNA. The table includes around 380,000 clones, about 90% detected once. Cohort placement rested on clinical history that participants reported themselves. This specimen belongs to a study of blood T cell repertoires in COVID-19. The overall study: In each case, the material was cDNA or gDNA derived from T cells, B-cell-depleted T cells, or PBMCs.

There are 13 residues in the CDR3. Between the trimmed V and J ends, which lost 6 bases and 1 base, there was a span of 9 bases. Germline loops: CDR1 LNHDA, CDR2 SQIVND (reference sequence). The chain couples TRBV19 to TRBJ1-1; D may be TRBD1 (5 bases). The source material was PBMCs or T cells enriched from blood (not recorded which). The receptor was isolated from a man under 40 who had recovered from COVID-19. The CDR3 reads CASRRGTNTEAFF. The CDR3, as DNA: TGTGCCAGTAGACGCGGGACGAACACTGAAGCTTTCTTT. Together with reference TRBV19 and TRBJ1-1, the CDR3 gives the full variable domain: DGGITQSPKYLFRKEGQNVTLSCEQNLNHDAMYWYRQDPGQGLRLIYYSQIVNDFQKGDIAEGYSVSREKKESFPLTVTSAQKNPTAFYLCASRRGTNTEAFFGQGTRLTVV.